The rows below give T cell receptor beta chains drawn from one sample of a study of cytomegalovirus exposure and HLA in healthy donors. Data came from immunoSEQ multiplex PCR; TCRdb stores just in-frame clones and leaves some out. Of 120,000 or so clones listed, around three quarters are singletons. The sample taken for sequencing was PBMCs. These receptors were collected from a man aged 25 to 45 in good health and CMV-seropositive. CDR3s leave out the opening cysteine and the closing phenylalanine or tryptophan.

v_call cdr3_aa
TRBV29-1 SVAGQLNTEAF
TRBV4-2 ASSQVLPLLGKNIQY
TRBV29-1 SVENEDFGIGTGELF
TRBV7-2 ASSGVVAGMETQY
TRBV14 ASSQYRVTDTQY
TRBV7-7 ASSPSLPPSETQY
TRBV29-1 SVEIDRYSPQH
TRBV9 ASSVLAGITDTQY
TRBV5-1 ASSRTQNTGELF
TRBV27 ASSLSGNQPQH
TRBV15 ATSGLTDGIPEKLF
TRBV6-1 ASRRDRGTYEQY
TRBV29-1 SVGGTGPTGEKLF
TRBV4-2 ASSQAAGLSSYEQY
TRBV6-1 ASFVEGANIQY
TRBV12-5 ASGLVPRTSLTEETQY
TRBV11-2 ASSPPQGKAGENTEAF
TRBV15 ATSREGQGPRATQY
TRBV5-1 ASSAGPENEKLF
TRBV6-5 ASSPEGDQPQH
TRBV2 ASTHLPGQGETQY
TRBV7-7 ASSINRDTYEQY
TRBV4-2 ASSQRGRWAFNEQF
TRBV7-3 ASSLNLGQDGELF
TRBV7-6 ASSLLPGTSGGVYNEQF
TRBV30 ACVQGSGANGLT
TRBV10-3 ATRTGINLRSTEAF
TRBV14 ASSQGGQGPYEQY
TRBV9 ASSVASGGTYYEQY
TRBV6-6 ASTPVAGGRTEAF
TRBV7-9 ASSSGRDIRGNTIY
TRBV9 ASSVAGRQGSNEQY
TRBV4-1 ASSQDLGDRAYEQY
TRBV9 ASSVGDRVSPLH
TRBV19 ASSIARGAYEQY
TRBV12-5 ASARGEGYNIQY
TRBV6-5 ASRKQGENYGYT
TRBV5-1 ASSLSPGQKMNTEAF
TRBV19 ASSIGSASSGNTIY
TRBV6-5 ASSKEQGRNRPQH
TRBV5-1 ASSFGQVSSYEQY
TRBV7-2 ASSITASGRTDTQY
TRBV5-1 ASRREDMNTEAF
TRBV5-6 ASSLGTYHQPQH
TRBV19 ASSSGKANEKLF
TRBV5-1 ASSHTQGEGETQY